These 3 T cell receptor beta chains share one sample of origin, sequenced in a study of blood T cell repertoires in COVID-19 (dated by TCRdb to the early 2020s). Library preparation employed the immunoSEQ multiplex PCR assay. TCRdb mirrors the immuneACCESS table, restricted to in-frame sequences. Some clones are absent from its copies; in checked studies, under half trace to an unresolved V gene, and the reason for the others is unknown. The sample table contains 88,000 or so clones; only one count was recorded for approximately 82% of them. The top ten clonotypes cover about an eighth of the sample. Sequenced: peripheral blood. All receptors come from a human donor in a cohort sampled during active COVID-19.

V and J are TRBV7-2 and TRBJ1-2; 9 nucleotides align to TRBD1. CDR1 SGHTA and CDR2 FQGNSA come from the germline V gene. The CDR3 sequence is 14 residues long. V lost 1 base to trimming and J lost 8 bases; unmatched junction nucleotides: 5. CDR3 in amino acids: CASSLEAQGAGYTF. The CDR3 nucleotides read TGTGCCAGCAGCTTAGAGGCACAGGGGGCAGGCTACACCTTC.

The chain uses TRBV4-1 and TRBJ1-3; 7 nucleotides agree with TRBD1. The CDR3 consists of 15 residues. V was pared by 1 base and J by 3 bases, with 3 bases of the junction left unmatched. Germline CDR1 is MGHRA and CDR2 is YSYEKL. CDR3 in amino acids: CASSQADRVGNTIYF. The CDR3 coding sequence is TGCGCCAGCAGCCAAGCAGACAGGGTTGGAAACACCATATATTTT.

The chain links TRBV18 to TRBJ1-1, with D possibly being TRBD1 (6 bases). The V gene's germline CDR1 is KGHSH and CDR2 LQKENI. V lost 4 bases to trimming and J lost 2 bases, with 11 bases between them. The CDR3 covers 14 residues. The CDR3: CASSRRTENTEAFF. The DNA for the CDR3 is TGTGCCAGCTCACGCCGGACAGAAAACACTGAAGCTTTCTTT.